This TCR beta chain was sequenced in a study of blood T cells in healthy people across ages. With a J-beta primer mix and a sample-barcoded 5' primer, a second PCR ran about 7 to 11 cycles. A single record per CDR3 protein comes from TCRdb applying MiXCR to the 5' RACE reads. The data show some 800,000 distinct CDR3 sequences, 20% to 25% seen once. This clonotype was detected once. The CDR3 spans 22 residues. V was pared by 1 base and J by 0 bases, with 18 bases of the junction left unmatched. Germline V gene lookup returns CDR1 SGHTA and CDR2 FQGTGA. These data are also associated with another study on T cells of mothers and their children. That work adds: The study recruited a few healthy Caucasian mothers and their six children as donors.

Sequencing was carried out using blood. The TCR originated in a boy younger than 18 in good health. J is TRBJ2-6 and V is TRBV7-3; TRBD1 matches at 7 bases. CDR3 bases: TGTGCCAGCAGCTTAATGTCGCGGACAGGCCTTTATTCGACCTCTGGGGCCAACGTCCTGACTTTC. Translated: CASSLMSRTGLYSTSGANVLTF.